Below are 27 T cell receptor beta chains sequenced from a single sample in a study of shared T cell receptors in the human thymus. Only in-frame clones appear in the TCRdb table, and some are missing; sequencing was by immunoSEQ multiplex PCR. Altogether roughly 560,000 clones are present, 75% to 85% being singletons, with the ten largest covering about 0.013%. The sample was also reused in another study, on human thymus T cells.

The sample taken for sequencing was thymocytes. Receptor source: a boy under three years old with a congenital heart defect.

This clone was detected a few times. V gene TRBV29-1 combines with J gene TRBJ2-4; D remains unclear. Germline loops: CDR1 SQVTM, CDR2 ANQGSEA. V gave up 4 bases and J gave up 0 bases, with 7 bases separating them. CDR3 size: 13 residues. The CDR3 nucleotides are TGCAGCGTTGCCGGTTTAGCCAAAAACATTCAGTACTTC. Amino acids: CSVAGLAKNIQYF. The entire variable domain, with the rest obtained from reference TRBV29-1 and TRBJ2-4, is as follows: SAVISQKPSRDICQRGTSLTIQCQVDSQVTMMFWYRQQPGQSLTLIATANQGSEATYESGFVIDKFPISRPNLTFSTLTVSNMSPEDSSIYLCSVAGLAKNIQYFGAGTRLSVL.

The genes are TRBV15 and TRBJ2-7; 9 bases are shared with TRBD2. From germline, CDR1 is LNHNV and CDR2 YYDKDF (reference sequence). The length of the CDR3 is 16 residues. With 1 base clipped from V and 8 bases from J, the junction kept 12 bases outside the gene matches. CDR3 sequence reads: CATSRALAGWVRQQYF. Written as DNA, the CDR3 is TGTGCCACCAGCAGAGCACTAGCGGGTTGGGTGAGGCAGCAGTACTTC.

This clone was detected only a few times. The rearrangement uses TRBV6-5 and TRBJ2-5; 7 bases fit TRBD2. Germline CDR1 MNHEY, CDR2 SVGAGI. The junction had 8 bases not matched to a gene; V was cut back by 8 bases and J by 5 bases. The CDR3 runs 13 residues. The CDR3 sequence: CASAREVGETQYF. The CDR3 DNA sequence: TGTGCCAGCGCCCGGGAGGTAGGGGAGACCCAGTACTTC.

For the CDR3, the DNA is TGTGCCTGGAAGAACAGGGGGCGGTACGAGCAGTACTTC. This encodes CAWKNRGRYEQYF. This chain connects TRBV30 to TRBJ2-7, with 9 positions matching TRBD1. The germline V gene encodes CDR1 GTSNPN and CDR2 SVGIG (reference sequence). The CDR3 spans 13 residues. The V gene end was trimmed by 4 bases and the J gene end by 4 bases; junction bases not matched to a gene: 5.

This chain uses TRBV4-3 with TRBJ2-3; TRBD2 might be the D (6 bases). The CDR3 runs to 15 residues. With 8 bases removed from V and 0 bases from J, the gap between germline ends came to 15 bases. In germline, CDR1 is LGHNA, CDR2 YSLEER. The CDR3 loop is CASSGAPFSTDTQYF. CDR3 coding DNA: TGCGCCAGCTCGGGAGCCCCATTTAGCACAGATACGCAGTATTTT.

The chain has TRBV11-2 and TRBJ2-1, with TRBD2 matching 8 bases. The CDR3 is made up of 16 amino acids. The V and J ends lost 0 bases and 8 bases, in that order; junction bases with no gene match: 9. Germline V gives CDR1 SGHAT, CDR2 FQNNGV. The DNA for the CDR3 is TGTGCCAGCAGCTTAGATACGGCAGCGGGAGAAGATGAGCAGTTCTTC. Amino acid sequence: CASSLDTAAGEDEQFF.

The V gene is TRBV6-5, the J gene TRBJ2-1; 11 bases match TRBD1. Trimming took 7 bases from V and 5 from J; bases not matched to a gene: 7. Per germline, CDR1 MNHEY and CDR2 SVGAGI. This CDR3 is built from 15 residues. CDR3 protein: CASTKGTGGDNEQFF. CDR3 coding DNA: TGTGCCAGCACAAAAGGGACAGGGGGGGACAATGAGCAGTTCTTC.

This clone was observed a handful of times. The chain carries TRBV4-1 and TRBJ2-6; TRBD1 matches 9 bases. V was clipped by 1 base and J by 1 base; unmatched bases: 11. The germline CDR1 and CDR2 sequences are MGHRA and YSYEKL. CDR3 length equals 20 residues. CDR3 sequence (DNA): TGCGCCAGCAGCCAAGTAGAACCGGACAGGGGCCCGTCTGGGGCCAACGTCCTGACTTTC. It is translated as CASSQVEPDRGPSGANVLTF.

In its sample, this clone was seen a few times. This chain uses TRBV27 with TRBJ2-7; 7 nucleotides align to TRBD1. Per germline, CDR1 MNHEY and CDR2 SMNVEV (reference sequence). CDR3 size: 16 residues. V lost 6 bases, J lost 2 bases, and 13 bases stayed unmatched. The CDR3 reads CASSRRDSTKPYEQYF. Here the CDR3 DNA reads TGTGCCAGCAGCCGCCGGGACAGCACTAAACCCTACGAGCAGTACTTC.

This chain joins TRBV28 and TRBJ2-7, with 13 bases identical to TRBD2. With 4 bases clipped from V and 2 bases from J, the junction kept 20 bases outside the gene matches. The length of the CDR3 is 21 residues. In germline, CDR1 is MDHEN, CDR2 SYDVKM. CDR3 sequence reads: CASSWTSGREGVGPSPYEQYF. The CDR3 DNA is TGTGCCAGCAGTTGGACTAGCGGGAGAGAGGGGGTAGGCCCGAGCCCCTACGAGCAGTACTTC.

V usage is TRBV25-1 and J usage is TRBJ2-5; 10 bases fit TRBD1. Germline CDR1 reads MGHDK; CDR2 reads SYGVNS. The CDR3 has 14 amino acids. J lost 5 bases, V lost 2 bases, and 2 bases had no gene match. The CDR3 sequence is CASSEDRGQETQYF. The CDR3 DNA reads TGTGCCAGCAGTGAAGACAGGGGGCAGGAGACCCAGTACTTC.

V gene TRBV4-3 combines with J gene TRBJ2-5; possibly TRBD1 for D (6 bases). V lost 3 bases and J 4 bases, leaving 9 bases between the germline ends. This CDR3 spans 13 amino acids. From germline, CDR1 is LGHNA and CDR2 YSLEER. Here the CDR3 reads CASSHLQGETQYF. For the CDR3, the DNA is TGCGCCAGCAGCCATCTACAGGGAGAGACCCAGTACTTC.

J is TRBJ1-3 and V is TRBV30; D is perhaps TRBD1 (5 bases). This CDR3 is built from 16 residues. CDR1 and CDR2 from the germline V gene are GTSNPN and SVGIG (reference sequence). V lost 2 bases to trimming and J lost 7 bases, with 21 bases between them. CDR3 sequence (DNA): TGTGCCTGGAGTCGGGGGGTGCCCACTAATTTTAACACCATATATTTT. It translates to CAWSRGVPTNFNTIYF.

This CDR3 is CSVGWEGQNTQYF. As DNA, the CDR3 is TGCAGCGTTGGGTGGGAGGGCCAGAATACGCAGTATTTT. The chain has TRBV29-1 and TRBJ2-3, with 7 bases identical to TRBD2. Germline values: CDR1 SQVTM, CDR2 ANQGSEA. V gave up 4 bases and J gave up 7 bases; unmatched junction bases: 8. The CDR3 runs to 13 residues.

The rearrangement links TRBV28 to TRBJ1-4; the D gene is possibly TRBD1 (5 bases). Germline CDR1 is MDHEN and CDR2 is SYDVKM. The ends were cut back, 6 bases at V and 0 bases at J, with 17 bases in the middle. This CDR3 contains 17 residues. In DNA form, the CDR3 reads TGTGCCAGCAGGACGGGACTGATCAGCCCAACTAATGAAAAACTGTTTTTT. This codes for CASRTGLISPTNEKLFF.

The chain recombines TRBV19 with TRBJ2-3; a possible D gene is TRBD2 (5 bases). V lost 4 bases, J lost 11 bases, and 28 bases lay in between. The CDR3 consists of 17 residues. The V gene's germline CDR1 is LNHDA and CDR2 SQIVND (reference sequence). DNA for the CDR3: TGTGCCAGTAGTAGGAGCTCTAGCTCCTACGCTTCTTTTGTGCAGTATTTT. This translates into CASSRSSSSYASFVQYF. The full variable domain, completed using reference TRBV19 and TRBJ2-3, is DGGITQSPKYLFRKEGQNVTLSCEQNLNHDAMYWYRQDPGQGLRLIYYSQIVNDFQKGDIAEGYSVSREKKESFPLTVTSAQKNPTAFYLCASSRSSSSYASFVQYFGPGTRLTVL.

The V and J genes are TRBV4-2 and TRBJ2-7; TRBD2 is a possible D gene (5 bases). Germline CDR1 LGHNA, CDR2 YNFKEQ. The CDR3 has 16 amino acids. Trimming took 0 bases from V and 2 from J, leaving 14 bases between them. The CDR3, as DNA: TGTGCCAGCAGCCAAGAATCCGGAGCGGACCCCTACGAGCAGTACTTC. Encoded protein: CASSQESGADPYEQYF.

V usage is TRBV5-4 and J usage is TRBJ2-7; 7 nucleotides line up with TRBD2. Germline CDR1 SGHNT, CDR2 YYREEE (reference sequence). CDR3 length equals 18 residues. The junction had 19 bases not matched to a gene; V was cut back by 4 bases and J by 3 bases. CDR3 DNA: TGTGCCAGCAGCCAAGGAGGGACCCGGGGACTACCCGGCTACGAGCAGTACTTC. Translated: CASSQGGTRGLPGYEQYF.

This clone has just a few counts. The rearrangement links TRBV30 to TRBJ2-7; tentatively, D is TRBD2 (6 bases). CDR3 size: 16 residues. V shed 1 base and J shed 7 bases, with 23 bases lying between them. Germline CDR1 is GTSNPN and CDR2 is SVGIG (reference sequence). The CDR3 sequence is CAWSALVTAGGREQYF. Here the CDR3 DNA reads TGTGCCTGGAGTGCCCTCGTTACGGCTGGGGGGAGGGAGCAGTACTTC.

This rearrangement joins TRBV6-6 to TRBJ1-5; D may be TRBD1 (6 bases). Deletions cut 10 bases from V and 7 bases from J, with 17 bases between. Germline V lookup: CDR1 MNHNY, CDR2 SVGAGI (reference sequence). CDR3 length: 13 amino acids. The chain's CDR3 is CATRGGRGQPQHF. The CDR3 region has the DNA TGTGCCACCCGGGGGGGGCGAGGACAGCCCCAGCATTTT.

This clone showed up just a few times. This chain uses TRBV11-2 with TRBJ1-2, with 8 bases lining up with TRBD1. CDR3 size: 14 residues. In germline, CDR1 is SGHAT, CDR2 FQNNGV. V trimming: 5 bases; J trimming: 3 bases; junction bases outside the gene matches: 5. The CDR3 DNA is TGTGCCAGCAGCAGAACGGACAGGGACTATGGCTACACCTTC. Protein sequence: CASSRTDRDYGYTF.

J is TRBJ2-1 and V is TRBV19; maybe TRBD2 (5 bases). The CDR3 has 13 residues. The germline V gene has CDR1 LNHDA and CDR2 SQIVND (reference sequence). The V end lost 2 bases, the J end lost 9 bases, and 11 bases lay between the germline ends. The CDR3 sequence is CASSITASIEQFF. The CDR3 DNA reads TGTGCCAGTAGTATAACGGCTAGCATTGAGCAGTTCTTC.

The chain combines TRBV18 with TRBJ2-7, with D possibly matching TRBD1 (6 bases). Trimming took 3 bases from V and 5 from J, leaving 11 bases between them. The CDR3 is made up of 13 amino acids. Per germline, CDR1 KGHSH and CDR2 LQKENI. Here the CDR3 DNA reads TGTGCCAGCTCACCCCACCAGGGGCACGAGCAGTACTTC. Its translation: CASSPHQGHEQYF.

The chain has TRBV30 and TRBJ2-5; 11 nucleotides line up with TRBD2. Germline CDR1 is GTSNPN and CDR2 is SVGIG (reference sequence). V lost 2 bases to trimming and J lost 7 bases; unmatched junction nucleotides: 15. This CDR3 has 17 amino acids. In DNA, the CDR3 is TGTGCCTGGAGTTCCCCTCCGACTAGCGGGAAACCAGGGACCCAGTACTTC. Translation gives CAWSSPPTSGKPGTQYF. Full variable domain (rest looked up from reference TRBV30 and TRBJ2-5): SQTIHQWPATLVQPVGSPLSLECTVEGTSNPNLYWYRQAAGRGLQLLFYSVGIGQISSEVPQNLSASRPQDRQFILSSKKLLLSDSGFYLCAWSSPPTSGKPGTQYFGPGTRLLVL.

This clone occurred a few times. This chain joins TRBV19 and TRBJ2-5; D uncertain. This CDR3 has 14 amino acids. Trimming stripped 1 base from V and 1 base from J, with 7 bases between. Per the germline V gene, CDR1 is LNHDA and CDR2 is SQIVND (reference sequence). This CDR3 is CASSIAQSQETQYF. CDR3 DNA: TGTGCCAGTAGTATAGCCCAATCCCAAGAGACCCAGTACTTC. Drawing the rest from reference TRBV19 and TRBJ2-5, the complete variable domain is DGGITQSPKYLFRKEGQNVTLSCEQNLNHDAMYWYRQDPGQGLRLIYYSQIVNDFQKGDIAEGYSVSREKKESFPLTVTSAQKNPTAFYLCASSIAQSQETQYFGPGTRLLVL.

This chain connects TRBV27 to TRBJ2-7; 7 nucleotides align to TRBD2. CDR1 is MNHEY and CDR2 is SMNVEV in the germline V gene (reference sequence). The ends lost 6 bases at V and 0 bases at J; junction bases unmatched: 5. The CDR3 is 14 residues long. CDR3 sequence reads: CASRPRGVSYEQYF. The CDR3 DNA reads as TGTGCCAGCAGGCCCCGGGGGGTCTCCTACGAGCAGTACTTC.

CDR3 sequence: CASSASTGGEEKLFF. CDR3 nucleotide sequence: TGTGCCAGCAGTGCCTCGACAGGGGGCGAAGAAAAACTGTTTTTT. This chain connects TRBV27 to TRBJ1-4, with TRBD1 matching 10 bases. V lost 5 bases, J lost 8 bases, and 8 bases stayed unmatched. This CDR3 contains 15 residues. The V gene's germline CDR1 is MNHEY and CDR2 SMNVEV (reference sequence).